The clone carrying this T cell receptor beta chain was seen ten or more times. These data are taken from a study of regulatory T cells in long-lasting Graves disease. Study-wide background: Less than 3 months of antithyroid drugs had been taken by newly diagnosed Graves' patients.

Time point in this sample: newly diagnosed GD, antithyroid drugs for less than 3 months. TCR sequences were obtained from RNA taken from PBMCs. A blood draw put approximately 9 milliliters of peripheral blood into EDTA tubes. With 6 bases removed from V and 0 bases from J, the gap between germline ends came to 5 bases. This CDR3 has 12 residues. Building the TCR beta libraries relied on iRepertoire HTBI primers, and CDR3 regions underwent Arm-PCR. TCRdb reprocessed the multiplex PCR reads with MiXCR, giving one entry per CDR3 protein. The sample has around 480,000 distinct CDR3 sequences, around 15% seen once. The same data also contributed to another study, on T cells in Graves' hyperthyroidism and ophthalmopathy. Per that study: Hyperthyroidism had been newly diagnosed in patients aged 18 to 65, and its duration was under 2 months. Initially, a first-round RT-PCR of the TCR CDR3 employed the HTBI primer set.

This chain links TRBV12-3 or TRBV12-4 with TRBJ1-1; D gene uncertain. Sequencing was performed on peripheral blood mononuclear cells (PBMCs), taken at new diagnosis, from a patient treated with antithyroid drugs. The sequence derives from a woman aged 35 to 60 with Graves disease. The CDR3 protein is CASRGLNTEAFF. As DNA, the CDR3 is TGTGCCAGCAGAGGGCTGAACACTGAAGCTTTCTTT.